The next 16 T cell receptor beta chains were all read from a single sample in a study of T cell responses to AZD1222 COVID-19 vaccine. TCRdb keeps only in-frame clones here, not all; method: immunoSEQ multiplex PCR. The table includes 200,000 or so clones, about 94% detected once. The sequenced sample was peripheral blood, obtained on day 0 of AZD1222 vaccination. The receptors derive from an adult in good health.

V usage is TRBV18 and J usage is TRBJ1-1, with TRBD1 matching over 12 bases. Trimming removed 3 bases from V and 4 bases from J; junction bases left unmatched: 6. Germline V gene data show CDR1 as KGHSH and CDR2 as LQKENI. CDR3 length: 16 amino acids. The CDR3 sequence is CASSPPGTGGPTEAFF. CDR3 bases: TGTGCCAGCTCACCGCCTGGGACAGGGGGCCCCACTGAAGCTTTCTTT.

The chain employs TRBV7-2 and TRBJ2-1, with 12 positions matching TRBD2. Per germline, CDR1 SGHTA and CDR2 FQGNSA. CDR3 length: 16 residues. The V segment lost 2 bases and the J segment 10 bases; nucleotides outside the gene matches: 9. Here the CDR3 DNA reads TGTGCCAGCAGCTTACCCAGACTAGCGGGAGAGCGAGAGCAGTTCTTC. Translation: CASSLPRLAGEREQFF.

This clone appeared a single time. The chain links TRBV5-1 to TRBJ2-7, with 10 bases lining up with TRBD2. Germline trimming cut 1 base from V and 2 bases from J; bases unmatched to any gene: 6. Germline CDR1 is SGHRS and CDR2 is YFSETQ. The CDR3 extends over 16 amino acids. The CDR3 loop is CASSLWVAGGPYEQYF. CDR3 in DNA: TGCGCCAGCAGCTTGTGGGTAGCGGGAGGCCCCTACGAGCAGTACTTC.

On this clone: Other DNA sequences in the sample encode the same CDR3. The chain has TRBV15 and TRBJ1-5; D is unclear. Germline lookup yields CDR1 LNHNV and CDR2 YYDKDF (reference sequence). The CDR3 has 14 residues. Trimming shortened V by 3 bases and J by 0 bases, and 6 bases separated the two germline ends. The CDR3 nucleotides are TGTGCCACCAGCAGGGGCGGTAGCAATCAGCCCCAGCATTTT. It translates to CATSRGGSNQPQHF.

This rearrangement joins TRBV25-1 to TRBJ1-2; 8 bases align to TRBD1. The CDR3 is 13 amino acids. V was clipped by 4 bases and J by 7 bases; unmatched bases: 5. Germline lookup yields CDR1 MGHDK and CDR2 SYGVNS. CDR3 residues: CASSVPGGSGYTF. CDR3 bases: TGTGCCAGCAGTGTTCCAGGGGGCAGTGGCTACACCTTC.

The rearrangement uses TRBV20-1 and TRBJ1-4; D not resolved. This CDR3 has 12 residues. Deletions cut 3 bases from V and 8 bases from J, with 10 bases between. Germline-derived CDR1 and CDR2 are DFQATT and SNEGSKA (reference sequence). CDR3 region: CSASLGNEKLFF. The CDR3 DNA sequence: TGCAGTGCTAGTTTAGGTAACGAAAAACTGTTTTTT.

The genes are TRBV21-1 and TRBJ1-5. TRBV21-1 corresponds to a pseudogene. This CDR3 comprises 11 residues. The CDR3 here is CARGSWEPQHF. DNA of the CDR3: TGTGCCAGAGGGAGTTGGGAGCCCCAGCATTTT.

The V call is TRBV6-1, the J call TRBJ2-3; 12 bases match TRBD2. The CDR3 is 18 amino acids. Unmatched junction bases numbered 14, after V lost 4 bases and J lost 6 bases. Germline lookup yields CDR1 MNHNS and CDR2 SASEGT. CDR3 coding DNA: TGTGCCAGCAGTGGACTAGCGGGAGTTGGAGTACGTATTGATACGCAGTATTTT. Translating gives CASSGLAGVGVRIDTQYF.

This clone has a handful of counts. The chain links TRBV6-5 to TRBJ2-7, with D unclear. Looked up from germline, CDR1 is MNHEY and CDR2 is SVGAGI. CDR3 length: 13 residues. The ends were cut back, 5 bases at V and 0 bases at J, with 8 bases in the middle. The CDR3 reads CASSRENSYEQYF. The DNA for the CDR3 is TGTGCCAGCAGTAGAGAGAACTCCTACGAGCAGTACTTC.

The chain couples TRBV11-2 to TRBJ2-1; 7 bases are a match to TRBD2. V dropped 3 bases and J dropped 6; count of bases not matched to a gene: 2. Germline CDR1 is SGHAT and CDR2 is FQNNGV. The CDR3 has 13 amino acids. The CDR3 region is CASSFTGGNEQFF. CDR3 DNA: TGTGCCAGCAGCTTTACGGGAGGCAATGAGCAGTTCTTC.

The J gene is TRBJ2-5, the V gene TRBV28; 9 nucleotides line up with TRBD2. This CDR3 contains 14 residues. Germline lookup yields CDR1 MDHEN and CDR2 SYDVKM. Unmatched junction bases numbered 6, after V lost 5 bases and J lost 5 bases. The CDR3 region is CASSRLAGVETQYF. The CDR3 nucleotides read TGTGCCAGCAGTAGATTAGCGGGAGTGGAGACCCAGTACTTC.

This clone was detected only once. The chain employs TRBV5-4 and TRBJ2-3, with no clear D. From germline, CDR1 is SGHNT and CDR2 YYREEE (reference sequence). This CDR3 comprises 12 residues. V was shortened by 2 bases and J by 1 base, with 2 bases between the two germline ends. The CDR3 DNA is TGTGCCAGCAGCTTTCGCACAGATACGCAGTATTTT. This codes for CASSFRTDTQYF.

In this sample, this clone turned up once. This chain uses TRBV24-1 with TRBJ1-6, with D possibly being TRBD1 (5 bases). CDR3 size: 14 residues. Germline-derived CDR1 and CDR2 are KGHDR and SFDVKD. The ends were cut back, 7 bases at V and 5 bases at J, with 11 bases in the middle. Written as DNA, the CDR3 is TGTGCCACCAGGCCCGGGACGGATAATTCACCCCTCCACTTT. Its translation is CATRPGTDNSPLHF.

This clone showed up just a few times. CDR3 in amino acids: CASSGRGLNTEAFF. CDR3 DNA: TGTGCCAGCAGTGGTAGGGGGTTAAACACTGAAGCTTTCTTT. This chain joins TRBV2 and TRBJ1-1, with D possibly matching TRBD1 (6 bases). The CDR3 length is 14 residues. The germline gives CDR1 SNHLY, CDR2 FYNNEI. Trimming shortened V by 4 bases and J by 2 bases, and 11 bases separated the two germline ends.

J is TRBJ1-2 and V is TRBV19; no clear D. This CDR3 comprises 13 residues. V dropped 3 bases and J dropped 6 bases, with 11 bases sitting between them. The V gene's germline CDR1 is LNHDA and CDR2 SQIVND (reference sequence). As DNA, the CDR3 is TGTGCCAGTAGTATCGAGGGTCTTCATGGCTACACCTTC. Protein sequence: CASSIEGLHGYTF. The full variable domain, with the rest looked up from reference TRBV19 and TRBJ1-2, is DGGITQSPKYLFRKEGQNVTLSCEQNLNHDAMYWYRQDPGQGLRLIYYSQIVNDFQKGDIAEGYSVSREKKESFPLTVTSAQKNPTAFYLCASSIEGLHGYTFGSGTRLTVV.

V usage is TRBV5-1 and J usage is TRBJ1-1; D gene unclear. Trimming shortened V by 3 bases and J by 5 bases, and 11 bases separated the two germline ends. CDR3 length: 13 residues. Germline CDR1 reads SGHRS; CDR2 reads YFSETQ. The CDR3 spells CASSWEEKTEAFF. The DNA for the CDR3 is TGCGCCAGCAGCTGGGAAGAGAAAACTGAAGCTTTCTTT.